One and the same sample provided the 19 T cell receptor beta chains below, sequenced in a study of shared clonotypes between healthy human individuals. The protocol was immunoSEQ multiplex PCR, while the TCRdb copy is restricted to in-frame clones and leaves out a portion. The table has millions of clones, 85% to 95% seen once. Sequencing input: naive CD4+ T cells sorted from blood. Stated subset: CD45RA+ positively selected. These receptor sequences come from a man aged 18-30 years in good health.

This clone was seen just once. The CDR3 nucleotides are TGTGCCAGCAGCGTTAAGCGGGGGGTGTACAAGGACAATGAGCAGTTCTTC. This gives the protein CASSVKRGVYKDNEQFF. The genes are TRBV9 and TRBJ2-1; 9 positions match TRBD2. The CDR3 has 17 residues. V dropped 2 bases and J dropped 5; count of bases not matched to a gene: 11. Looked up from germline, CDR1 is SGDLS and CDR2 is YYNGEE.

This clone was detected once. Other DNA variants within this sample encode the same CDR3. V and J are TRBV7-2 and TRBJ2-3; no definite D call. CDR1 and CDR2 from the germline V gene are SGHTA and FQGNSA. CDR3 length: 14 amino acids. Trimming pared 0 bases from V and 3 bases from J, leaving 7 bases between. The CDR3 region is CASSLAGVTDTQYF. CDR3 sequence (DNA): TGTGCCAGCAGCTTAGCTGGGGTAACAGATACGCAGTATTTT.

On this clone: At one end the junction does not follow the germline gene, possibly because of a read error. The rearrangement uses TRBV5-4 and TRBJ2-1; D is possibly TRBD1 (5 bases). Germline CDR1 and CDR2: SGHNT and YYREEE (reference sequence). This CDR3 has 15 residues. The CDR3 protein is CASSQDIARDNEQFF. CDR3 DNA: TGCGCCAGCAGCCAAGATATCGCCAGGGACAATGAGCAGTTCTTC.

This clone has a single count. V and J are TRBV18 and TRBJ2-6; D unclear. Germline V lookup: CDR1 KGHSH, CDR2 LQKENI. V was clipped by 2 bases and J by 0 bases, with 11 bases between them. The CDR3 is made up of 17 amino acids. CDR3 sequence reads: CASSPLVKPSGANVLTF. The CDR3 DNA follows: TGTGCCAGCTCACCATTAGTAAAACCCTCTGGGGCCAACGTCCTGACTTTC.

J is TRBJ1-5 and V is TRBV5-1; D possibly corresponds to TRBD1 (5 bases). In germline, CDR1 is SGHRS, CDR2 YFSETQ. This CDR3 comprises 15 residues. Trimming removed 4 bases at V and 5 bases at J, with 16 bases between. CDR3 protein: CASSPGGDLYQPQHF. DNA for the CDR3: TGCGCCAGCAGCCCGGGAGGGGACCTTTATCAGCCCCAGCATTTT. The full variable domain, rest sourced from reference TRBV5-1 and TRBJ1-5, is KAGVTQTPRYLIKTRGQQVTLSCSPISGHRSVSWYQQTPGQGLQFLFEYFSETQRNKGNFPGRFSGRQFSNSRSEMNVSTLELGDSALYLCASSPGGDLYQPQHFGDGTRLSIL.

This rearrangement joins TRBV5-5 to TRBJ2-7, with 10 nucleotides matching TRBD2. With 0 bases clipped from V and 2 bases from J, the junction kept 5 bases outside the gene matches. CDR3 length: 16 amino acids. Germline CDR1 reads SGHKS; CDR2 reads YYEKEE (reference sequence). The CDR3 nucleotides are TGTGCCAGCAGCTTGGAGTGGACTAGCGGAACCTACGAGCAGTACTTC. As protein: CASSLEWTSGTYEQYF.

V gene TRBV19 combines with J gene TRBJ1-2; D unclear. Germline CDR1 LNHDA, CDR2 SQIVND (reference sequence). Deletions cut 7 bases from V and 3 bases from J, with 18 bases between. CDR3 size: 15 residues. CDR3 region: CASKREVTTDYGYTF. In DNA, the CDR3 is TGTGCCAGTAAAAGAGAGGTTACCACCGACTATGGCTACACCTTC.

This chain's CDR3 is CASMPGQGALETQYF. The CDR3 region has the DNA TGCGCCAGCATGCCGGGACAGGGGGCCTTGGAGACCCAGTACTTC. The chain uses TRBV10-2 and TRBJ2-5; TRBD1 matches at 12 bases. Germline values: CDR1 WSHSY, CDR2 SAAADI. This CDR3 contains 15 residues. The trim removed 7 bases at V and 5 bases at J, leaving 8 bases unmatched.

The V gene is TRBV6-4, the J gene TRBJ2-1; D is perhaps TRBD1 (6 bases). The CDR3 spans 14 residues. CDR1 MRHNA and CDR2 SNTAGT come from the germline V gene. V was clipped by 4 bases and J by 3 bases, with 10 bases between them. CDR3 in DNA: TGTGCCAGCAGTGGGGACAATTTCTACAATGAGCAGTTCTTC. Amino acids: CASSGDNFYNEQFF.

The chain links TRBV7-9 to TRBJ1-4; tentative D call: TRBD1 (6 bases). The CDR3 is 14 residues long. CDR1 SEHNR and CDR2 FQNEAQ come from the germline V gene (reference sequence). Between the trimmed V and J ends, which lost 4 bases and 16 bases, there was a span of 22 bases. The CDR3 is CASSSPLEVGAAFF. As DNA, the CDR3 is TGTGCCAGCAGCTCCCCTCTCGAGGTGGGGGCGGCGTTTTTT.

The rearrangement links TRBV18 to TRBJ1-1; D is unresolved. V was trimmed by 2 bases and J by 0 bases, leaving 13 bases between them. The CDR3 has 16 amino acids. The germline V gene encodes CDR1 KGHSH and CDR2 LQKENI. The CDR3 nucleotides are TGTGCCAGCTCACCAAGGGAACCCACAATGAACACTGAAGCTTTCTTT. Translation gives CASSPREPTMNTEAFF.

This clone appeared a single time. The CDR3 bases are TGTGCCAGCAGCCCCATGGGAATAGATACGCAGTATTTT. Translated, it gives CASSPMGIDTQYF. The V call is TRBV16, the J call TRBJ2-3; D gene unclear. The CDR3 is 13 amino acids. Trimming cost V 4 bases and J 5 bases, with 10 bases left between them. From germline, CDR1 is KGHSY and CDR2 FQNENV.

The chain couples TRBV9 to TRBJ2-3; 7 bases are shared with TRBD1. Trimming at V came to 3 bases and at J to 2 bases, leaving 3 bases not matched to a gene. The CDR3 contains 14 residues. Germline assignment: CDR1 SGDLS and CDR2 YYNGEE. CDR3 protein: CASSGQGVTDTQYF. The CDR3 DNA is TGTGCCAGCAGCGGACAGGGCGTCACAGATACGCAGTATTTT.

The chain recombines TRBV4-2 with TRBJ1-2; TRBD1 matches 7 bases. CDR1 is LGHNA, CDR2 YNFKEQ, per germline. The J segment lost 9 bases and the V segment lost 0 bases, leaving 10 bases of the junction unmatched. The CDR3 loop spans 15 amino acids. CDR3: CASSQEIRGTGSYTF. The CDR3 DNA follows: TGTGCCAGCAGCCAAGAAATCAGGGGGACGGGCAGCTACACCTTC.

The rearrangement uses TRBV6-5 and TRBJ1-6; 8 bases agree with TRBD1. J gave up 6 bases and V 2 bases, and 3 bases lay outside the gene matches. Per germline, CDR1 MNHEY and CDR2 SVGAGI. This CDR3 comprises 15 residues. The CDR3 reads CASSYTGGSNSPLHF. CDR3 DNA sequence: TGTGCCAGCAGTTACACAGGGGGTAGTAATTCACCCCTCCACTTT.

The J gene is TRBJ2-3, the V gene TRBV30, with no clear D. The V and J ends lost 4 bases and 1 base respectively, with 15 bases between them. The CDR3 consists of 15 residues. In germline, CDR1 is GTSNPN, CDR2 SVGIG (reference sequence). The CDR3 nucleotides read TGTGCCTGGAAAAAGGACGGGTACCGCACAGATACGCAGTATTTT. Protein: CAWKKDGYRTDTQYF.

The V gene is TRBV11-2, the J gene TRBJ2-5, with TRBD1 identical over 7 bases. Germline V gene lookup returns CDR1 SGHAT and CDR2 FQNNGV. The junction had 16 bases not matched to a gene; V was cut back by 5 bases and J by 7 bases. The CDR3 consists of 16 residues. The chain's CDR3 is CASSLTRDSALGTQYF. CDR3 nucleotides: TGTGCCAGCAGCCTTACACGGGACAGTGCCTTGGGGACCCAGTACTTC.

On this clone: One end of the junction fails to match germline, which may point to a read error. This sequence joins TRBV6-1 and TRBJ2-6; D possibly corresponds to TRBD2 (6 bases). This CDR3 is 17 amino acids long. The germline V gene encodes CDR1 MNHNS and CDR2 SASEGT. CDR3 bases: TGTGCCAGCAGCGAAGGAGGGCGGATCTCTGGGGCCAACGTCCTGACTTTC. Translating it yields CASSEGGRISGANVLTF.

The rearrangement joins TRBV18 to TRBJ2-3; no clear D. The CDR3 consists of 14 residues. V was cut by 0 bases and J by 6 bases, with 10 bases left in between. Germline V gene data show CDR1 as KGHSH and CDR2 as LQKENI. CDR3 bases: TGTGCCAGCTCACCACCGGTGAGCGCTGATACGCAGTATTTT. It translates to CASSPPVSADTQYF.